The 11 T cell receptor beta chains presented below share a single source sample, sequenced in a study of blood T cells in healthy people across ages. The second PCR ran 7 to 11 cycles with a sample-barcoded 5' primer and J-beta primers. TCRdb re-called the 5' RACE reads with MiXCR, one entry per CDR3 protein. Here the sample spans fewer than 2,000,000 distinct CDR3 sequences, 39% being singletons. Material: blood. All receptors derive from a human donor in good health.

V is TRBV20-1 and J is TRBJ1-5; 8 bases align to TRBD1. CDR3 length equals 15 residues. With 6 bases clipped from V and 8 bases from J, the junction kept 15 bases outside the gene matches. CDR1 is DFQATT, CDR2 SNEGSKA, per germline (reference sequence). CDR3 amino acids: CSAAYGGTGSKPQHF. Written as DNA, the CDR3 is TGCAGTGCCGCCTATGGGGGGACAGGATCAAAGCCCCAGCATTTT.

This rearrangement joins TRBV28 to TRBJ1-1; D uncertain. Per germline, CDR1 MDHEN and CDR2 SYDVKM. V was pared by 7 bases and J by 3 bases, with 12 bases between. This CDR3 spans 13 amino acids. CDR3 in amino acids: CASTRQADTEAFF. CDR3 coding DNA: TGTGCCAGCACTAGGCAGGCGGACACTGAAGCTTTCTTT.

The chain uses TRBV20-1 and TRBJ1-5; no clear D gene. Trimming cost V 7 bases and J 5 bases, with 18 bases left between them. This CDR3 spans 14 amino acids. CDR1 and CDR2 (germline): DFQATT, SNEGSKA (reference sequence). CDR3: CSVLKGTMDQPQHF. CDR3 coding DNA: TGCAGTGTATTAAAAGGAACAATGGATCAGCCCCAGCATTTT.

The sample holds a few counts of this clonotype. V is TRBV7-2 and J is TRBJ1-2; no clear D. The V end lost 6 bases, the J end lost 5 bases, and 13 bases lay between the germline ends. The CDR3 sequence is 13 residues long. The germline V gene encodes CDR1 SGHTA and CDR2 FQGNSA. The CDR3 region has the DNA TGTGCCAGCAGGACTGTGCAGGATTATGGCTACACCTTC. This codes for CASRTVQDYGYTF. Looking up the rest from reference TRBV7-2 and TRBJ1-2 gives the full variable domain: GAGVSQSPSNKVTEKGKDVELRCDPISGHTALYWYRQSLGQGLEFLIYFQGNSAPDKSGLPSDRFSAERTGGSVSTLTIQRTQQEDSAVYLCASRTVQDYGYTFGSGTRLTVV.

The chain is built from TRBV6-6 and TRBJ1-1, with TRBD1 as a possible D gene (6 bases). The CDR3 has 14 residues. V lost 6 bases to trimming and J lost 5 bases, with 16 bases between them. Germline loops: CDR1 MNHNY, CDR2 SVGAGI (reference sequence). CDR3 region: CASSLEWGRTEAFF. CDR3 sequence (DNA): TGTGCCAGCAGCCTAGAGTGGGGGCGGACTGAAGCTTTCTTT.

The chain combines TRBV15 with TRBJ2-7; no definite D call. The CDR3 is 16 amino acids. The germline CDR1 and CDR2 sequences are LNHNV and YYDKDF (reference sequence). Trimming pared 9 bases from V and 2 bases from J, leaving 23 bases between. CDR3 nucleotides: TGTGCCACTATCGCCTGGCCAGGTACCACAACCTACGAGCAGTACTTC. Residues: CATIAWPGTTTYEQYF. Together with reference TRBV15 and TRBJ2-7, the CDR3 gives the full variable domain: DAMVIQNPRYQVTQFGKPVTLSCSQTLNHNVMYWYQQKSSQAPKLLFHYYDKDFNNEADTPDNFQSRRPNTSFCFLDIRSPGLGDTAMYLCATIAWPGTTTYEQYFGPGTRLTVT.

This clonotype has only a few counts. V and J are TRBV2 and TRBJ2-1; no clear D gene. V lost 2 bases, J lost 8 bases, and 7 bases lay in between. The CDR3 has 12 residues. The V gene's germline CDR1 is SNHLY and CDR2 FYNNEI. CDR3 sequence reads: CASSESSYEQFF. DNA for the CDR3: TGTGCCAGCAGTGAATCTTCCTATGAGCAGTTCTTC.

The chain uses TRBV20-1 and TRBJ1-5; unclear D gene. Germline V CDR1 and CDR2: DFQATT, SNEGSKA (reference sequence). The CDR3 is 13 residues long. CDR3 amino acids: CSAVIVPNQPQHF. Here the CDR3 DNA reads TGCAGCGCGGTTATAGTTCCCAATCAGCCCCAGCATTTT.

In its sample, this clonotype was seen a few times. J is TRBJ2-7 and V is TRBV6-1, with D unresolved. V was shortened by 3 bases and J by 2 bases, with 14 bases between the two germline ends. The CDR3 has 15 residues. Looked up from germline, CDR1 is MNHNS and CDR2 is SASEGT. The CDR3 spells CASSDVMMNPYEQYF. The CDR3, as DNA: TGTGCCAGCAGTGATGTTATGATGAACCCCTACGAGCAGTACTTC.

This clonotype was recorded at least ten times. The V and J genes are TRBV20-1 and TRBJ2-7, with 7 bases that match TRBD1. Looked up from germline, CDR1 is DFQATT and CDR2 is SNEGSKA (reference sequence). The ends lost 6 bases at V and 0 bases at J; junction bases unmatched: 8. This CDR3 region has 14 residues. Written as DNA, the CDR3 is TGCAGTGCCACAGGGGACGGATTCTCCTACGAGCAGTACTTC. Translation gives CSATGDGFSYEQYF.

J is TRBJ1-4 and V is TRBV2; D is unresolved. Per the germline V gene, CDR1 is SNHLY and CDR2 is FYNNEI. V was cut by 10 bases and J by 8 bases, with 11 bases left in between. The CDR3 extends over 11 amino acids. CDR3 DNA: TGTGCCACCGGGAGCTTAGAAAAACTGTTTTTT. Translation: CATGSLEKLFF. The entire variable domain, with the rest obtained from reference TRBV2 and TRBJ1-4, is as follows: EPEVTQTPSHQVTQMGQEVILRCVPISNHLYFYWYRQILGQKVEFLVSFYNNEISEKSEIFDDQFSVERPDGSNFTLKIRSTKLEDSAMYFCATGSLEKLFFGSGTQLSVL.